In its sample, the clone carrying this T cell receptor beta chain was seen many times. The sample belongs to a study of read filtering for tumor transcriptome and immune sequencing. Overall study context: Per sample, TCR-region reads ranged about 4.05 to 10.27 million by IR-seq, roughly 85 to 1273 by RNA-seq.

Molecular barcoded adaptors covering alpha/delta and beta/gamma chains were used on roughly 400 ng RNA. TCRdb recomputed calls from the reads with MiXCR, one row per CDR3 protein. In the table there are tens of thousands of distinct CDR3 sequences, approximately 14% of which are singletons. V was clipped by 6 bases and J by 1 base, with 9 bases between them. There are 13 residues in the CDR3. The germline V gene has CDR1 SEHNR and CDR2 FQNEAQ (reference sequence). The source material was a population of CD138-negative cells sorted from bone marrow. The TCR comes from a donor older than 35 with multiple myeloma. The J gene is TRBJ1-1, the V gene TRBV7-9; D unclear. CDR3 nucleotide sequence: TGTGCCAGCAGTACCCTGCGGAACACTGAAGCTTTCTTT. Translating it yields CASSTLRNTEAFF.